The source of this T cell receptor (beta chain) is a study of radiation and T cells in renal cell carcinoma. Across the study: Nephrectomy followed 15 Gy stereotactic body radiation by 4 weeks.

Using immunoSEQ multiplex PCR, the repertoire was profiled, and TCRdb retains in-frame clones only, with some absent. The table records 70,000 or so clones, about 81% of them present only once. This CDR3 region has 17 residues. The V segment lost 3 bases and the J segment 5 bases; nucleotides outside the gene matches: 13. Germline assignment: CDR1 LNHDA and CDR2 SQIVND (reference sequence). Sample time point: blood 2 weeks post-SBRT. Treatment: 15 Gy SBRT to primary tumor, nephrectomy 4 weeks later. This renal cell carcinoma was of the clear cell type. The table lists this clone with a few counts. The specimen was blood, collected from a patient whose treatment included radiotherapy and nephrectomy. This chain links TRBV19 with TRBJ2-1; 7 bases align to TRBD2. This receptor was obtained from a man between 60 and 75 years old with renal cell carcinoma. Here the CDR3 DNA reads TGTGCCAGTAGTATGTCGGCGGCGGGAGAAAGGGACAATGAGCAGTTCTTC. It encodes CASSMSAAGERDNEQFF.